This T cell receptor (beta chain) was documented in a study of blood T cell repertoires in COVID-19. The overall study: COVID-19 samples, acute and convalescent, were from the United States, Italy and Spain.

Trimming took 6 bases from V and 4 from J, leaving 10 bases between them. This CDR3 comprises 13 residues. TCRdb's table, derived via immunoSEQ multiplex PCR, lists solely in-frame clones and lacks some. The sample yields approximately 350,000 clones, 80% to 90% seen once. This clonotype originated in a middle-aged man with acute or convalescent COVID-19. The chain recombines TRBV12-3 or TRBV12-4 with TRBJ1-3, with D possibly TRBD1 on 5 matching bases. Sequencing was done on a sample of peripheral blood. CDR3: CASSQGRGNTIYF. The CDR3 DNA reads as TGTGCCAGCAGCCAGGGTAGGGGAAACACCATATATTTT.